This TCR beta chain is drawn from a study of blood T cell repertoires in COVID-19. Turning to the study itself: Sites in the United States, Italy and Spain provided acute and convalescent COVID-19 samples. PBMCs, B-cell-depleted T cells, or T cells provided the cDNA or gDNA that made up the material.

Methods used by the authors: By means of reference gene primer amplification, nucleated cell counts were estimated. Some clones are missing from TCRdb's copy, which holds only in-frame ones; the method was immunoSEQ multiplex PCR. V, J and clone size were drawn from that table, and D and trimming were deduced from the DNA. Of 110,000 to 150,000 clones in the sample, 75% to 90% were seen once. CDR1 and CDR2 from the germline V gene are SGHNT and YYREEE (reference sequence). The CDR3 extends over 14 amino acids. V dropped 0 bases and J dropped 4 bases, with 7 bases sitting between them. This clonotype originated in a man aged 55 to 69 with active or convalescent COVID-19. The chain uses TRBV5-4 and TRBJ1-4; no definite D call. The sequenced sample consisted of peripheral blood. The CDR3: CASSLGGRNEKLFF. The CDR3 DNA follows: TGTGCCAGCAGCTTGGGCGGGCGTAATGAAAAACTGTTTTTT.